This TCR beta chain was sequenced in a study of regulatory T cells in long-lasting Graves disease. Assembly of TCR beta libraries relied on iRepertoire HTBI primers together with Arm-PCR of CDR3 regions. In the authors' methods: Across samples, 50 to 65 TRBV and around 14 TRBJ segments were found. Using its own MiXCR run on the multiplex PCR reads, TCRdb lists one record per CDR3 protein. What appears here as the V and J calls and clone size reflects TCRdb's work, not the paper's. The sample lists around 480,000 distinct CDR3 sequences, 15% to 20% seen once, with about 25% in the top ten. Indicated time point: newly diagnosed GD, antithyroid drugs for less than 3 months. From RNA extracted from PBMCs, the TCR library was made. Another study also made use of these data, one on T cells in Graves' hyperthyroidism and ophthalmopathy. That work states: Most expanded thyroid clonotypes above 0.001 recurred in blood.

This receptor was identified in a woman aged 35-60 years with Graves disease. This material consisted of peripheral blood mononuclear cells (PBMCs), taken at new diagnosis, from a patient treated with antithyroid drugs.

This CDR3 is CSARDPAGGSYEQYF. CDR3 nucleotide sequence: TGCAGTGCTAGAGATCCGGCGGGGGGTAGTTACGAGCAGTACTTC. V gene TRBV20-1 combines with J gene TRBJ2-7; 8 positions match TRBD2. The CDR3 consists of 15 residues. CDR1 and CDR2 from the germline V gene are DFQATT and SNEGSKA (reference sequence). The ends lost 0 bases at V and 4 bases at J; junction bases unmatched: 8.